A selection of T cell receptor beta chains follows, all from one sample in a study of metastatic and nonmetastatic thyroid tumors. TCRdb re-processed the PCR reads through MiXCR. The profile shows 10,000 to 15,000 clones, 31% of them singletons. The sequenced sample was tumor tissue. Source of these receptors: a male donor with papillary thyroid cancer or a benign thyroid nodule (not recorded which). Some clones in this sample may be carry-over from other donors' samples. Each CDR3 is given with its conserved first and last residue. The D gene is left open where the match is weak. Clone size is shown for a subset of rows, as once, few, many or a class of expanded clone.

DNA: TGCAGTGCTAGGGGGGACTACGAGCAGTACTTC
CDR3: CSARGDYEQYF
V: TRBV20-1
D: -
J: TRBJ2-7
size: -

DNA: TGTGCCAGCAGTGACCCCGCCGTACGGTCGCCGAATGAGCAGTTCTTC
CDR3: CASSDPAVRSPNEQFF
V: TRBV6-2/TRBV6-3
D: -
J: TRBJ2-1
size: medium-sized

DNA: TGTGCCAGCGCCCAGTCCCGGATCTATGGCTACACCTTC
CDR3: CASAQSRIYGYTF
V: TRBV7-8
D: -
J: TRBJ1-2
size: -

DNA: TGCAGTGCGCTAGCGGGGGGACAGTACCAAGAGACCCAGTACTTC
CDR3: CSALAGGQYQETQYF
V: TRBV20-1
D: TRBD2
J: TRBJ2-5
size: many

DNA: TGTGCCACCAACCTAGCGGGAGCGGGAGATACGCAGTATTTT
CDR3: CATNLAGAGDTQYF
V: TRBV24-1
D: TRBD2
J: TRBJ2-3
size: few

DNA: TGTGCCAGCAGGCCCCGAGGGGTAGATACGCAGTATTTT
CDR3: CASRPRGVDTQYF
V: TRBV7-6
D: -
J: TRBJ2-3
size: -

DNA: TGTGCCAGCAGTTGGGGGGGACAGGGCAATGGGGAGCTGTTTTTT
CDR3: CASSWGGQGNGELFF
V: TRBV6-5
D: TRBD1
J: TRBJ2-2
size: few

DNA: TGCAGTGCCCGACGGGGGCAGAGCTTCTCTGGGGCCAACGTCCTGACTTTC
CDR3: CSARRGQSFSGANVLTF
V: TRBV20-1
D: -
J: TRBJ2-6
size: medium-sized

DNA: TGTGCCAGCAGTTACCGCTCCTACAATGAGCAGTTCTTC
CDR3: CASSYRSYNEQFF
V: TRBV6-2/TRBV6-3
D: -
J: TRBJ2-1
size: medium-sized

DNA: TGTGCCAGCAGCATCCGGACAGGGGGCAATCAGCCCCAGCATTTT
CDR3: CASSIRTGGNQPQHF
V: TRBV5-6
D: TRBD1
J: TRBJ1-5
size: medium-sized

DNA: TGTGCCAGCAGTTACAAGTTAGGGAGATCAGATACGCAGTATTTT
CDR3: CASSYKLGRSDTQYF
V: TRBV6-2/TRBV6-3
D: -
J: TRBJ2-3
size: few

DNA: TGTGCCAGCAGTTTACCGGGGGTATCGTATGGCTACACCTTC
CDR3: CASSLPGVSYGYTF
V: TRBV28
D: -
J: TRBJ1-2
size: few

DNA: TGTGCCAGCACAGCTCCCGGGACCCGGTTCGCGGATACGCAGTATTTT
CDR3: CASTAPGTRFADTQYF
V: TRBV28
D: -
J: TRBJ2-3
size: many

DNA: TGTGCCAGCAGCGTATCTTGGAAAGCGGGGGGCACAGGTACGCAGTATTTT
CDR3: CASSVSWKAGGTGTQYF
V: TRBV9
D: TRBD2
J: TRBJ2-3
size: -

DNA: TGCAGTGCTCCCCTGACAGGGACTGAAGCTTTCTTT
CDR3: CSAPLTGTEAFF
V: TRBV20-1
D: TRBD1
J: TRBJ1-1
size: -

DNA: TGCGCCAGCAGCGAAGGCCCCAGGTTGGGACGAATTTACAATGAGCAGTTCTTC
CDR3: CASSEGPRLGRIYNEQFF
V: TRBV5-1
D: -
J: TRBJ2-1
size: -

DNA: TGTGCCAGCTCACGGGACAGAGGACGAGAGACCCAGTACTTC
CDR3: CASSRDRGRETQYF
V: TRBV18
D: TRBD1
J: TRBJ2-5
size: -

DNA: TGCGCCAGCAGCTTGCTGAACACTGAAGCTTTCTTT
CDR3: CASSLLNTEAFF
V: TRBV5-1
D: -
J: TRBJ1-1
size: once

DNA: TGCGCCAGCAGAGGACAGGGGGCGAGAGATACGCAGTATTTT
CDR3: CASRGQGARDTQYF
V: TRBV5-1
D: TRBD1
J: TRBJ2-3
size: many

DNA: TGTGCCAGAAACCCGGGACAGGGTACATACGAGCAGTACTTC
CDR3: CARNPGQGTYEQYF
V: TRBV2
D: TRBD1
J: TRBJ2-7
size: few

DNA: TGCAGCGTTAACTCAGTTGGACTATTGCAAGAGACCCAGTACTTC
CDR3: CSVNSVGLLQETQYF
V: TRBV29-1
D: -
J: TRBJ2-5
size: many

DNA: TGCAGTGCTAGATCCGGGGGAGGCAATGAGCAGTTCTTC
CDR3: CSARSGGGNEQFF
V: TRBV20-1
D: -
J: TRBJ2-1
size: medium-sized

DNA: TGTGCCAGCAGCTTAGACCTCAGAGCTAACTATGGCTACACCTTC
CDR3: CASSLDLRANYGYTF
V: TRBV7-8
D: -
J: TRBJ1-2
size: medium-sized

DNA: TGCAGTGCTAGAGAAAAGGCGCGGTATGACTACACCTTC
CDR3: CSAREKARYDYTF
V: TRBV20-1
D: -
J: TRBJ1-2
size: many

DNA: TGTGCCAGTAGTATAGCCGTGCGAGGCAGTGGTACCAATGAGCAGTTCTTC
CDR3: CASSIAVRGSGTNEQFF
V: TRBV19
D: -
J: TRBJ2-1
size: many

DNA: TGTGCCAGCAGTACAATTACGTACGAGCAGTACTTC
CDR3: CASSTITYEQYF
V: TRBV11-2
D: -
J: TRBJ2-7
size: few

DNA: TGTGCCAGCAGTGCGCCGGGACAGGGCAGATCCTACGAGCAGTACTTC
CDR3: CASSAPGQGRSYEQYF
V: TRBV6-4
D: TRBD1
J: TRBJ2-7
size: many

DNA: TGTGCCAGCACCGGTAGGACAGGGACGACCGGGGAGCTGTTTTTT
CDR3: CASTGRTGTTGELFF
V: TRBV2
D: TRBD1
J: TRBJ2-2
size: -

DNA: TGTGCCAGCCGGACTAGCGGGAACACCGGGGAGCTGTTTTTT
CDR3: CASRTSGNTGELFF
V: TRBV12-3/TRBV12-4
D: TRBD2
J: TRBJ2-2
size: -

DNA: TGTGCCAGCAGGGCAGGGGCAAATCAGCCCCAGCATTTT
CDR3: CASRAGANQPQHF
V: TRBV12-3/TRBV12-4
D: -
J: TRBJ1-5
size: -

DNA: TGTGCCAGCAGCGTAGAAGGGACTAGCAAGAATGAGCAGTTCTTC
CDR3: CASSVEGTSKNEQFF
V: TRBV9
D: TRBD2
J: TRBJ2-1
size: many

DNA: TGTGCCTGCAGCTTAGCCAGTACCACAGTGTACCGAAACACCATATATTTT
CDR3: CACSLASTTVYRNTIYF
V: TRBV7-2
D: -
J: TRBJ1-3
size: once

DNA: TGCGCCAGCAGCTTAGACAGGGGTGGGGCCAACGTCCTGACTTTC
CDR3: CASSLDRGGANVLTF
V: TRBV5-1
D: TRBD1
J: TRBJ2-6
size: -

DNA: TGTGCCAGCAGTATCGGGACAGGGGGCAGGCAGCCCCAGCATTTT
CDR3: CASSIGTGGRQPQHF
V: TRBV12-3/TRBV12-4
D: TRBD1
J: TRBJ1-5
size: medium-sized

DNA: TGCGCCAGCAGCTTGGCCAGAGGGGGGAGCTCAGATACGCAGTATTTT
CDR3: CASSLARGGSSDTQYF
V: TRBV5-1
D: -
J: TRBJ2-3
size: few

DNA: TGCGCCAGCAGCTCCAGCGGGAGTGCTCTCTACGAGCAGTACTTC
CDR3: CASSSSGSALYEQYF
V: TRBV5-1
D: TRBD2
J: TRBJ2-7
size: -

DNA: TGTGCCAGCAGTTACTCGGGGGACAGCTCCTACGAGCAGTACTTC
CDR3: CASSYSGDSSYEQYF
V: TRBV6-5
D: TRBD1
J: TRBJ2-7
size: -

DNA: TGTGCCAGCAGCTCCGGGACAGATAATGAAAAACTGTTTTTT
CDR3: CASSSGTDNEKLFF
V: TRBV2
D: TRBD1
J: TRBJ1-4
size: many

DNA: TGCGCCAGCAGCAGATACGAGTATTACGAGCAGTACTTC
CDR3: CASSRYEYYEQYF
V: TRBV5-1
D: -
J: TRBJ2-7
size: -

DNA: TGTGCCAGCAGTGAAGTCCTAGCGGGGGGGCCTGACGGGGAGCTGTTTTTT
CDR3: CASSEVLAGGPDGELFF
V: TRBV2
D: TRBD2
J: TRBJ2-2
size: many

DNA: TGCGCCAGCAGAGGCCTGGAACAAGAGACCCAGTACTTC
CDR3: CASRGLEQETQYF
V: TRBV5-1
D: -
J: TRBJ2-5
size: many

DNA: TGTGCCAGCTCACGTCGAGGGGGAGACGAGCAGTTCTTC
CDR3: CASSRRGGDEQFF
V: TRBV18
D: -
J: TRBJ2-1
size: medium-sized

DNA: TGTGCCAGCAGCCCGCCCGGGACACGAGAGGGTGAAAAACTGTTTTTT
CDR3: CASSPPGTREGEKLFF
V: TRBV7-9
D: -
J: TRBJ1-4
size: -

DNA: TGTGCCAGCAGCCCCCTGGGCGGGAGGGCCTCGGACGGGGAGCTGTTTTTT
CDR3: CASSPLGGRASDGELFF
V: TRBV9
D: TRBD2
J: TRBJ2-2
size: many

DNA: TGTGCCAGCAGCCCCACGGGGTACGAGCAGTACTTC
CDR3: CASSPTGYEQYF
V: TRBV7-2
D: -
J: TRBJ2-7
size: -

DNA: TGTGCCTGGATGGAGGGGGACCATCAGCCCCAGCATTTT
CDR3: CAWMEGDHQPQHF
V: TRBV30
D: -
J: TRBJ1-5
size: -

DNA: TGTGCCAGCAGTGTCTATTTTGGGACAACAACTAATGAAAAACTGTTTTTT
CDR3: CASSVYFGTTTNEKLFF
V: TRBV6-1
D: -
J: TRBJ1-4
size: once

DNA: TGTGCCAGCAGTGAACGGGTAGCGGGAGTAGGAGATACGCAGTATTTT
CDR3: CASSERVAGVGDTQYF
V: TRBV6-1
D: TRBD2
J: TRBJ2-3
size: few

DNA: TGCAGTGCTAGGTTTAGCGGGAACCCCTCCTACGAGCAGTACTTC
CDR3: CSARFSGNPSYEQYF
V: TRBV20-1
D: TRBD2
J: TRBJ2-7
size: few

DNA: TGTGCCAGCAGCGTTAGTTTTCACGGGAGCAGGGGGCCCTACAATGAGCAGTTCTTC
CDR3: CASSVSFHGSRGPYNEQFF
V: TRBV9
D: TRBD1
J: TRBJ2-1
size: once

DNA: TGTGCCAGCAGTATCGGGGGCCTACTTTACAATGAGCAGTTCTTC
CDR3: CASSIGGLLYNEQFF
V: TRBV12-3/TRBV12-4
D: -
J: TRBJ2-1
size: few